These T cell receptor beta chains were read from a single sample in a study of graft-versus-host responses after intestinal transplantation. The antigens these receptors bind are not known. Profiled with immunoSEQ multiplex PCR; TCRdb holds only in-frame clones, not every one. The sample has approximately 70,000 clones; over 75% are singletons. Sample: unstimulated CD4+ T cells sorted from spleen or lymph node cells, taken before transplant. The receptor source for this set is a human donor who was the organ donor for an intestinal transplant. Both conserved end residues are part of each CDR3. A clone size is listed for some rows: how often the clone was seen (once, few, many), or a class if it is expanded.

CASSFQGFLNTEAFF 15 TRBV7-2 -
CASSLTSGGGNEQFF 15 TRBV28 -
CSGSDRPNEQFF 12 TRBV29-1 -
CASSNPGNTEAFF 13 TRBV6-5 -
CASSYSAGYNQPQHF 15 TRBV6-5 -
CASSQDRGPSSIQYF 15 TRBV6-6 -
CASSPASGGAWQFF 14 TRBV28 -
CASSPQGVLINEQFF 15 TRBV27 -
CASGIQGYNEKLFF 14 TRBV27 once
CASSQTGVNTGELFF 15 TRBV27 -
CASSPRTREKLFF 13 TRBV5-6 few
CASSYSSGNTIYF 13 TRBV7-2 few
CASSGQGLTNEKLFF 15 TRBV6-5 -
CASSLGGYFGKLFF 14 TRBV7-2 -
CASSPKSSHSAGANVLTF 18 TRBV18 -
CASSLTSGANTGELFF 16 TRBV7-3 -
CAISTGISGNTIYF 14 TRBV10-3 few
CASAKTGPGANVLTF 15 TRBV5-1 once
CASSPWGQMNTEAFF 15 TRBV5-4 -
CASSQGVHYGYTF 13 TRBV19 once
CASSPQEGGNTIYF 14 TRBV28 -
CASTASVTGELFF 13 TRBV6-1 few